The source of this TCR beta chain is a study of identical twins. CDR3 length: 14 residues. Trimming pared 4 bases from V and 2 bases from J, leaving 12 bases between. Per germline, CDR1 MNHEY and CDR2 SMNVEV (reference sequence). Via MiXCR, TCRdb re-called the 5' RACE reads, giving one row per CDR3 protein. Of about 290,000 distinct CDR3 sequences in the sample, 9.5% were seen once. A further study also used this sample, focusing on yellow fever vaccine responses in identical twins.

The rearrangement uses TRBV27 and TRBJ2-7; D unclear. The source is a woman aged 18-29 years in good health. The sample taken for sequencing was CD8+ T cells sorted from blood. The CDR3: CASSYGSATYEQYF. Here the CDR3 DNA reads TGTGCCAGCAGTTATGGCAGCGCTACCTACGAGCAGTACTTC.